Below are 27 T cell receptor beta chains sequenced from a single sample in a study of blood T cells in healthy people across ages. With a J-beta primer mix and a sample-barcoded 5' primer, a second PCR ran 7 to 11 cycles. Via MiXCR, TCRdb re-called the 5' RACE reads, giving one row per CDR3 protein. Among about 1.1 million distinct CDR3 sequences, roughly two fifths were seen once, and the ten largest hold 13%. Sequencing used blood. The receptors were gathered from a man aged 18 to 30 in good health.

This clonotype was observed a handful of times. The rearrangement uses TRBV6-2 or TRBV6-3 and TRBJ2-1, with no clear D. Trimming left V 7 bases short and J 10 bases short, with 23 bases between. This CDR3 spans 15 amino acids. CDR1 is MNHEY and CDR2 is SVGEGT in the germline V gene. DNA for the CDR3: TGTGCCAGCACTATAACGTTGGTGGGAAGGAGAGAGCAGTTCTTC. Its translation is CASTITLVGRREQFF.

With regard to this clonotype: It may be a read error: a sequence one base away is much more abundant. V usage is TRBV4-1 and J usage is TRBJ2-1; the D gene is possibly TRBD2 (6 bases). The CDR3 loop spans 15 amino acids. Germline CDR1 reads MGHRA; CDR2 reads YSYEKL. V was shortened by 5 bases and J by 0 bases, with 11 bases between the two germline ends. The CDR3 reads CASSGGPVSYNEQFF. The CDR3 bases are TGCGCCAGCAGCGGAGGGCCAGTCTCCTACAATGAGCAGTTCTTC.

V and J are TRBV5-1 and TRBJ1-1; 10 positions match TRBD1. CDR1 SGHRS and CDR2 YFSETQ come from the germline V gene. The V gene end was trimmed by 3 bases and the J gene end by 3 bases; junction bases not matched to a gene: 2. The CDR3 sequence is 14 residues long. The CDR3 sequence: CASSSGQGYTEAFF. CDR3 nucleotide sequence: TGCGCCAGCAGCTCGGGACAGGGGTACACTGAAGCTTTCTTT.

This chain uses TRBV5-6 with TRBJ2-5, with TRBD2 identical over 7 bases. Germline loops: CDR1 SGHDT, CDR2 YYEEEE. J gave up 5 bases and V 0 bases, and 10 bases lay outside the gene matches. This CDR3 has 16 amino acids. The CDR3 loop reads CASSLGTRLGRETQYF. DNA for the CDR3: TGTGCCAGCAGCTTGGGGACTAGATTGGGTCGGGAGACCCAGTACTTC. Supplemented by reference TRBV5-6 and TRBJ2-5, the full variable domain reads DAGVTQSPTHLIKTRGQQVTLRCSPKSGHDTVSWYQQALGQGPQFIFQYYEEEERQRGNFPDRFSGHQFPNYSSELNVNALLLGDSALYLCASSLGTRLGRETQYFGPGTRLLVL.

This clonotype was recorded a few times. The CDR3 DNA reads as TGTGCCAGCAGTTACGCCCCCCCGGGACAGATCTACGAGCAGTACTTC. Residues: CASSYAPPGQIYEQYF. The chain links TRBV6-5 to TRBJ2-7; 7 positions agree with TRBD1. Germline CDR1 is MNHEY and CDR2 is SVGAGI. The CDR3 loop spans 16 amino acids. The trim removed 2 bases at V and 3 bases at J, leaving 10 bases unmatched.

This rearrangement joins TRBV5-5 to TRBJ2-5; TRBD2 agrees at 9 bases. CDR3 length: 15 amino acids. The germline gives CDR1 SGHKS, CDR2 YYEKEE (reference sequence). J was trimmed by 2 bases and V by 4 bases; bases with no gene match: 6. Here the CDR3 reads CASSRATSGQETQYF. The DNA of the CDR3 is TGTGCCAGCAGCCGGGCGACTAGCGGACAAGAGACCCAGTACTTC. The whole variable domain, filled in from reference TRBV5-5 and TRBJ2-5, reads DAGVTQSPTHLIKTRGQQVTLRCSPISGHKSVSWYQQVLGQGPQFIFQYYEKEERGRGNFPDRFSARQFPNYSSELNVNALLLGDSALYLCASSRATSGQETQYFGPGTRLLVL.

This clonotype occurred a few times. The chain employs TRBV6-5 and TRBJ2-1; 10 nucleotides line up with TRBD1. CDR3 length: 14 residues. V lost 5 bases, J lost 7 bases, and 5 bases stayed unmatched. Germline CDR1 reads MNHEY; CDR2 reads SVGAGI. The CDR3 DNA reads as TGTGCCAGCAGTCAACGGGGACAGGGGAATGAGCAGTTCTTC. Translated, it gives CASSQRGQGNEQFF.

J is TRBJ2-2 and V is TRBV6-5, with D perhaps being TRBD1 or TRBD2 (5 bases each). The CDR3 spans 15 residues. The V end lost 0 bases, the J end lost 4 bases, and 9 bases lay between the germline ends. CDR1 is MNHEY, CDR2 SVGAGI, per germline. The CDR3 reads CASSYSPGSTGELFF. The CDR3 nucleotides read TGTGCCAGCAGTTACTCCCCAGGGAGCACCGGGGAGCTGTTTTTT.

To note about this clonotype: The junction shows a germline mismatch at one end, possibly a read error. V gene TRBV30 combines with J gene TRBJ1-1; no firm D call. The CDR3 has 10 amino acids. Germline CDR1 GTSNPN, CDR2 SVGIG (reference sequence). The CDR3 bases are TGTGCCTGGATATCTCGGTGGGCTCTCTTT. Its translation is CAWISRWALF.

The chain is built from TRBV15 and TRBJ2-5, with TRBD1 as a possible D gene (5 bases). The better agreement between TRBJ2-7 and the DNA end casts doubt on the J call. The V gene's germline CDR1 is LNHNV and CDR2 YYDKDF (reference sequence). The CDR3 has 13 amino acids. The CDR3 sequence is CATSVGELGEQYF. Here the CDR3 DNA reads TGTGCCACCAGCGTAGGGGAATTAGGCGAGCAGTACTTC.

The chain recombines TRBV9 with TRBJ2-2, with D perhaps TRBD1 (5 bases). V gave up 0 bases and J gave up 7 bases, with 19 bases separating them. CDR1 and CDR2 from the germline V gene are SGDLS and YYNGEE. The CDR3 contains 17 residues. The CDR3: CASSVDPVWGDGGELFF. CDR3 nucleotides: TGTGCCAGCAGCGTAGATCCAGTGTGGGGCGATGGCGGGGAGCTGTTTTTT.

The CDR3 DNA reads TGTGCCAGCATACAGGACAGGGGGAGAGGAGGCTACACCTTC. Its protein product is CASIQDRGRGGYTF. This chain connects TRBV6-5 to TRBJ1-2; 10 bases line up with TRBD1. Germline assignment: CDR1 MNHEY and CDR2 SVGAGI. J gave up 8 bases and V 7 bases, and 10 bases lay outside the gene matches. The CDR3 totals 14 residues.

The chain has TRBV12-3 or TRBV12-4 and TRBJ1-5; D is unclear. V was trimmed by 5 bases and J by 4 bases, leaving 9 bases between them. The CDR3 runs to 13 residues. For the CDR3, the DNA is TGTGCCAGCAGTGTACGGGCAAATCAGCCCCAGCATTTT. It codes for CASSVRANQPQHF.

As concerns this clonotype: A much larger clone lies a single base off, so this may be a read error. The genes are TRBV12-3 or TRBV12-4 and TRBJ2-7, with 7 bases identical to TRBD1. The CDR3 length is 13 residues. The CDR3 is CASSPTGVYERYF. The CDR3 DNA reads TGTGCCAGCAGTCCTACAGGGGTCTACGAGCGGTACTTC.

This clonotype has more than one count but fewer than ten. The chain uses TRBV9 and TRBJ1-2; D call uncertain. CDR3 size: 10 residues. Trimming removed 7 bases from V and 4 bases from J, with 5 bases in between. Germline-derived CDR1 and CDR2 are SGDLS and YYNGEE. The CDR3 nucleotides read TGTGCCAGCGAGGGCTATGGCTACACCTTC. This encodes CASEGYGYTF. The full variable domain, completed using reference TRBV9 and TRBJ1-2, is DSGVTQTPKHLITATGQRVTLRCSPRSGDLSVYWYQQSLDQGLQFLIQYYNGEERAKGNILERFSAQQFPDLHSELNLSSLELGDSALYFCASEGYGYTFGSGTRLTVV.

In this sample, this clonotype turned up many times. The V gene is TRBV9, the J gene TRBJ2-3; D is undetermined. CDR3 length: 12 amino acids. Per the germline V gene, CDR1 is SGDLS and CDR2 is YYNGEE. Trimming cost V 3 bases and J 6 bases, with 8 bases left between them. CDR3 nucleotide sequence: TGTGCCAGCAGCGCCCGCCCCGATACGCAGTATTTT. The encoded protein is CASSARPDTQYF.

The genes are TRBV6-2 or TRBV6-3 and TRBJ1-5, with 8 positions matching TRBD1. CDR3 length equals 15 residues. Germline V CDR1 and CDR2: MNHEY, SVGEGT. The junction had 6 bases not matched to a gene; V was cut back by 6 bases and J by 2 bases. CDR3 sequence (DNA): TGTGCCAGCAGCACAGGGGGTAGCCGCAATCAGCCCCAGCATTTT. Translation gives CASSTGGSRNQPQHF.

This clonotype was observed once. The chain employs TRBV2 and TRBJ1-5; TRBD1 matches at 7 bases. Germline CDR1 SNHLY, CDR2 FYNNEI. With 5 bases clipped from V and 6 bases from J, the junction kept 10 bases outside the gene matches. The CDR3 is made up of 15 amino acids. In DNA form, the CDR3 reads TGTGCCAGCAGTACCGAAAGGGGGCGAGGTCAGCCCCAGCATTTT. Amino acids: CASSTERGRGQPQHF.

Many counts were recorded for this clonotype. In nucleotides, the CDR3 is TGCAGTGCCACTACAGGGCCTACTATGCCGTACCAAGAGACCCAGTACTTC. Protein: CSATTGPTMPYQETQYF. The V and J genes are TRBV20-1 and TRBJ2-5, with a weak D call TRBD1 (6 bases). In germline, CDR1 is DFQATT, CDR2 SNEGSKA (reference sequence). CDR3 length: 17 residues. V lost 6 bases to trimming and J lost 0 bases, with 23 bases between them.

This chain's CDR3 is CAISDPTGRGNTIYF. In DNA form, the CDR3 reads TGTGCCATCAGTGACCCCACAGGGAGGGGAAACACCATATATTTT. The J gene is TRBJ1-3, the V gene TRBV10-3; D possibly corresponds to TRBD1 (6 bases). CDR1 and CDR2 (germline): ENHRY, SYGVKD. V shed 3 bases and J shed 4 bases, with 13 bases lying between them. The length of the CDR3 is 15 residues.

The chain carries TRBV13 and TRBJ1-2; D is ambiguous. The V and J ends lost 4 bases and 4 bases respectively, with 10 bases between them. This CDR3 spans 13 amino acids. The V gene's germline CDR1 is PRHDT and CDR2 FYEKMQ (reference sequence). The CDR3 DNA sequence: TGTGCCAGCAGCTCGGACGGAGTCTATGGCTACACCTTC. This sequence encodes CASSSDGVYGYTF.

This clonotype occurred many times. The chain combines TRBV10-3 with TRBJ2-7; the D is unclear. V lost 0 bases and J 4 bases, leaving 10 bases between the germline ends. The CDR3 runs 14 residues. Germline loops: CDR1 ENHRY, CDR2 SYGVKD. The CDR3: CAISESQRRYEQYF. The CDR3 coding sequence is TGTGCCATCAGTGAGTCCCAGAGACGTTACGAGCAGTACTTC.

This clonotype was counted a single time. V usage is TRBV20-1 and J usage is TRBJ2-7, with a weak D call TRBD2 (6 bases). V was shortened by 5 bases and J by 7 bases, with 12 bases between the two germline ends. Per germline, CDR1 DFQATT and CDR2 SNEGSKA (reference sequence). This CDR3 has 11 amino acids. The chain's CDR3 is CSAPKGGEQYF. CDR3 DNA sequence: TGCAGTGCTCCCAAGGGAGGTGAGCAGTACTTC.

Turning to this clonotype: Given a much more abundant clone one base away, this may be a read error. The CDR3 region is CASSLGGQRSDYTF. Written as DNA, the CDR3 is TGCGCCAGCAGCTTGGGCGGGCAGAGGAGTGACTACACCTTC. V usage is TRBV5-1 and J usage is TRBJ1-2; D uncertain. This CDR3 contains 14 residues. Trimming removed 0 bases at V and 10 bases at J, with 16 bases between. The germline gives CDR1 SGHRS, CDR2 YFSETQ. Variable domain in full (rest from reference TRBV5-1 and TRBJ1-2): KAGVTQTPRYLIKTRGQQVTLSCSPISGHRSVSWYQQTPGQGLQFLFEYFSETQRNKGNFPGRFSGRQFSNSRSEMNVSTLELGDSALYLCASSLGGQRSDYTFGSGTRLTVV.

To note about this clonotype: At one boundary the junction diverges from the germline segment, which might be a read error. V is TRBV7-9 and J is TRBJ2-6, with 7 bases identical to TRBD1. The CDR3 extends over 15 amino acids. Germline V lookup: CDR1 SEHNR, CDR2 FQNEAQ (reference sequence). In DNA form, the CDR3 reads TGTGCCAGCAGTTTCACAGGGGCTGGTGCCAACGTCCTGACTTTC. This encodes CASSFTGAGANVLTF.

The chain employs TRBV6-4 and TRBJ2-3, with 7 bases that match TRBD1. Germline-derived CDR1 and CDR2 are MRHNA and SNTAGT. The CDR3 length is 14 residues. V gave up 2 bases and J gave up 4 bases; unmatched junction bases: 3. CDR3 residues: CASSDRGPPDTQYF. Here the CDR3 DNA reads TGTGCCAGCAGTGACAGGGGGCCCCCAGATACGCAGTATTTT.

The chain carries TRBV20-1 and TRBJ2-5; tentative D call: TRBD1 (6 bases). V was cut by 5 bases and J by 11 bases, with 27 bases left in between. The CDR3 spans 15 residues. CDR1 is DFQATT, CDR2 SNEGSKA, per germline (reference sequence). Here the CDR3 DNA reads TGCAGTGCTGCCCCCCGAACAGGGTTCGGGGATGAGCAGTACTTC. This sequence encodes CSAAPRTGFGDEQYF.